These 25 T cell receptor beta chains came from one sample sequenced in a study of beta chain features in type 1 diabetes. Study findings and constraints: In every one of the four CD4+ subsets, TCRB CDR3s were moderately but significantly shorter in Type 1 diabetes patients.

Expressed TCRB transcripts were sequenced because the entire RNA isolate underwent reverse transcription. Measured with immunoSEQ multiplex PCR; TCRdb has only the in-frame clones, and not every one. The top ten clones hold about 0.01% of a sample with around 360,000 clones, about 12% of them seen once. Antigens of these TCRs are unknown. The sequenced material came from naive CD4+ T cells from blood. These TCRs come from a woman between 18 and 29 years old with type 1 diabetes.

This clone was detected a few times. V is TRBV4-3 and J is TRBJ2-4, with 7 bases aligning to TRBD2. The germline V gene has CDR1 LGHNA and CDR2 YSLEER. Unmatched junction bases numbered 5, after V lost 0 bases and J lost 0 bases. CDR3 length: 17 amino acids. CDR3 region: CASSQDGGGLAKNIQYF. As DNA, the CDR3 is TGCGCCAGCAGCCAAGATGGGGGAGGGTTAGCCAAAAACATTCAGTACTTC.

This clone was recorded a few times. The gene calls are TRBV30 and TRBJ1-5; the D is unclear. The germline V gene encodes CDR1 GTSNPN and CDR2 SVGIG (reference sequence). There are 12 residues in the CDR3. Trimming pared 1 base from V and 4 bases from J, leaving 5 bases between. In DNA, the CDR3 is TGTGCCTGGAGTGGAGGGAATCAGCCCCAGCATTTT. It encodes CAWSGGNQPQHF. Based on the CDR3 plus reference TRBV30 and TRBJ1-5, the full variable domain is SQTIHQWPATLVQPVGSPLSLECTVEGTSNPNLYWYRQAAGRGLQLLFYSVGIGQISSEVPQNLSASRPQDRQFILSSKKLLLSDSGFYLCAWSGGNQPQHFGDGTRLSIL.

This clone has a handful of counts. This rearrangement joins TRBV29-1 to TRBJ2-7; no firm D call. This CDR3 has 11 residues. CDR1 and CDR2 (germline): SQVTM, ANQGSEA. The V gene lost 4 bases and the J gene lost 5 bases, with 9 bases spanning the gap. CDR3 nucleotide sequence: TGCAGCGTTGTAGTCAACGACGAGCAGTACTTC. It yields the protein CSVVVNDEQYF.

This chain connects TRBV6-1 to TRBJ2-6; D is perhaps TRBD2 (5 bases). CDR1 is MNHNS, CDR2 SASEGT, per germline. The CDR3 consists of 14 residues. V was pared by 8 bases and J by 6 bases, with 14 bases between. CDR3 protein: CASFKEVPANVLTF. Written as DNA, the CDR3 is TGTGCCAGCTTTAAGGAGGTACCGGCCAACGTCCTGACTTTC.

V gene TRBV7-2 combines with J gene TRBJ2-1, with a weak D call TRBD2 (5 bases). CDR3 length equals 12 residues. Germline V gene lookup returns CDR1 SGHTA and CDR2 FQGNSA. With 2 bases removed from V and 15 bases from J, the gap between germline ends came to 14 bases. The CDR3 reads CASSLLTGRGFF. CDR3 nucleotide sequence: TGTGCCAGCAGCTTATTAACGGGCCGGGGGTTCTTC.

This clone was counted between two and nine times. The V and J genes are TRBV7-8 and TRBJ1-5; D call uncertain. Germline lookup yields CDR1 SGHVS and CDR2 FQNEAQ. The CDR3 is 14 residues long. Trimming shortened V by 5 bases and J by 6 bases, and 14 bases separated the two germline ends. Here the CDR3 DNA reads TGTGCCAGCAGCCAGGCGGGAGGGCCTCAGCCCCAGCATTTT. As protein: CASSQAGGPQPQHF.

This chain links TRBV14 with TRBJ2-3; 9 nucleotides match TRBD2. CDR3 length: 15 amino acids. The V gene end was trimmed by 4 bases and the J gene end by 4 bases; junction bases not matched to a gene: 6. CDR1 SGHDN and CDR2 FVKESK come from the germline V gene. The DNA for the CDR3 is TGTGCCAGCAGCCCCCTAGCGGGAAAGGCAGATACGCAGTATTTT. Its translation: CASSPLAGKADTQYF.

There are a few counts of this clone. The CDR3: CAWSVGGLAHLRNEQFF. DNA for the CDR3: TGTGCCTGGAGTGTCGGGGGTCTAGCCCACCTTCGTAATGAGCAGTTCTTC. The rearrangement links TRBV30 to TRBJ2-1; tentative D call: TRBD2 (6 bases). Trimming cost V 0 bases and J 7 bases, with 22 bases left between them. Germline CDR1 is GTSNPN and CDR2 is SVGIG (reference sequence). The CDR3 totals 17 residues.

The chain employs TRBV4-3 and TRBJ2-1; 7 bases are shared with TRBD2. The CDR3 has 14 amino acids. The V gene's germline CDR1 is LGHNA and CDR2 YSLEER. Trimming cost V 0 bases and J 6 bases; bases outside gene matches: 2. Written as DNA, the CDR3 is TGCGCCAGCAGCCAAGAAACTAGCGTCAATGAGCAGTTCTTC. This translates into CASSQETSVNEQFF.

V and J are TRBV5-1 and TRBJ1-1; no definite D call. This CDR3 comprises 13 residues. V was cut by 0 bases and J by 6 bases, with 9 bases left in between. The V gene's germline CDR1 is SGHRS and CDR2 YFSETQ. The CDR3 DNA sequence: TGCGCCAGCAGCTTGGTCGGCGGTTCTGAAGCTTTCTTT. Amino acids: CASSLVGGSEAFF.

This clone was observed a few times. The chain has TRBV7-2 and TRBJ2-1; 9 bases map to TRBD1. The CDR3 is made up of 14 amino acids. Germline V gives CDR1 SGHTA, CDR2 FQGNSA. Unmatched junction bases numbered 4, after V lost 6 bases and J lost 4 bases. CDR3 in amino acids: CASRGQGAYNEQFF. DNA for the CDR3: TGTGCCAGCAGGGGACAGGGAGCGTACAATGAGCAGTTCTTC.

The chain carries TRBV21-1 and TRBJ2-7; the table gives TRBD1 as D, unverified against the DNA. TRBV21-1 is a listed pseudogene. This CDR3 contains 15 residues. The CDR3 loop reads CASSKEPRGPYEQYF. The CDR3 DNA sequence: TGTGCCAGCAGCAAAGAGCCCAGGGGGCCATACGAGCAGTACTTC.

This clone was seen only a few times. The chain links TRBV27 to TRBJ1-2, with a possible D match to TRBD1 (6 bases). Germline loops: CDR1 MNHEY, CDR2 SMNVEV (reference sequence). The CDR3 totals 15 residues. Trimming took 2 bases from V and 8 from J, leaving 18 bases between them. The CDR3 loop is CASSLQGYGRGGYTF. In DNA form, the CDR3 reads TGTGCCAGCAGTTTACAGGGGTATGGCCGTGGAGGCTACACCTTC.

The table lists this clone with a few counts. The chain has TRBV6-6 and TRBJ2-5; no clear D gene. Between the trimmed V and J ends, which lost 10 bases and 4 bases, there was a span of 10 bases. The CDR3 covers 11 residues. Germline CDR1 and CDR2: MNHNY and SVGAGI (reference sequence). In DNA form, the CDR3 reads TGTGCCACCGGTAGATCAGAGACCCAGTACTTC. Residues: CATGRSETQYF.

This clone showed up just a few times. The gene calls are TRBV15 and TRBJ1-3; TRBD1 is a possible D gene (5 bases). CDR1 LNHNV and CDR2 YYDKDF come from the germline V gene (reference sequence). The V gene lost 1 base and the J gene lost 3 bases, with 10 bases spanning the gap. The CDR3 is 15 amino acids. The CDR3 DNA reads as TGTGCCACCAGCAGAGGACAGTCTTATGGAAACACCATATATTTT. This codes for CATSRGQSYGNTIYF.

The gene calls are TRBV4-1 and TRBJ2-7, with 14 positions matching TRBD2. Germline V CDR1 and CDR2: MGHRA, YSYEKL. V lost 3 bases to trimming and J lost 5 bases; unmatched junction nucleotides: 6. The CDR3 totals 16 residues. CDR3 coding DNA: TGCGCCAGCAGCCAGCCGACTAGCGGGAGGGCCCACGAGCAGTACTTC. This encodes CASSQPTSGRAHEQYF.

The chain combines TRBV28 with TRBJ1-1; D unclear. V was cut by 4 bases and J by 0 bases, with 6 bases left in between. Germline CDR1 is MDHEN and CDR2 is SYDVKM. The CDR3 loop spans 13 amino acids. CDR3 nucleotide sequence: TGTGCCAGCAGTTCTACAGTGAACACTGAAGCTTTCTTT. Its protein product is CASSSTVNTEAFF.

This clone occurred a few times. The V call is TRBV29-1, the J call TRBJ1-1; D not certain. The CDR3 extends over 13 amino acids. Per germline, CDR1 SQVTM and CDR2 ANQGSEA. The V end was cut by 4 bases, the J end by 10 bases, with 19 bases between. Here the CDR3 reads CSVAREGGRSAFF. In DNA form, the CDR3 reads TGCAGCGTTGCCCGGGAAGGAGGCAGGTCAGCTTTCTTT.

This clone was seen more than once but under ten times. The chain joins TRBV19 to TRBJ1-1; 8 bases line up with TRBD1. The CDR3 covers 15 residues. Germline loops: CDR1 LNHDA, CDR2 SQIVND (reference sequence). The V gene end was trimmed by 10 bases and the J gene end by 6 bases; junction bases not matched to a gene: 16. The CDR3 reads CATSLLTGGTAEAFF. The DNA for the CDR3 is TGTGCCACAAGCTTATTAACAGGGGGTACTGCTGAAGCTTTCTTT.

This clone was counted between two and nine times. The chain uses TRBV14 and TRBJ1-5; D perhaps matches TRBD1 (5 bases). CDR1 and CDR2 from the germline V gene are SGHDN and FVKESK. This CDR3 is 12 amino acids long. The ends were cut back, 1 base at V and 10 bases at J, with 8 bases in the middle. In nucleotides, the CDR3 is TGTGCCAGCAGCCAAGCCGGGGGTCCCCAGCATTTT. This sequence encodes CASSQAGGPQHF.

This clone was detected only a few times. The rearrangement links TRBV2 to TRBJ2-7; D call uncertain. The CDR3 spans 14 residues. Germline V gene data show CDR1 as SNHLY and CDR2 as FYNNEI. V was cut by 4 bases and J by 0 bases, with 10 bases left in between. The CDR3 region is CASSVMADSYEQYF. In DNA form, the CDR3 reads TGTGCCAGCAGTGTGATGGCCGACTCCTACGAGCAGTACTTC. Together with reference TRBV2 and TRBJ2-7, the CDR3 gives the full variable domain: EPEVTQTPSHQVTQMGQEVILRCVPISNHLYFYWYRQILGQKVEFLVSFYNNEISEKSEIFDDQFSVERPDGSNFTLKIRSTKLEDSAMYFCASSVMADSYEQYFGPGTRLTVT.

The chain is built from TRBV10-1 and TRBJ2-3; D remains unclear. In germline, CDR1 is WNHNN, CDR2 SYGVQD (reference sequence). With 0 bases removed from V and 14 bases from J, the gap between germline ends came to 15 bases. This CDR3 is 13 amino acids long. The chain's CDR3 is CASSESRSAPPYF. CDR3 in DNA: TGCGCCAGCAGTGAGTCGAGATCTGCACCTCCGTATTTT.

The CDR3 loop is CASSSERGYTF. The CDR3 DNA follows: TGTGCCAGCAGCTCCGAGAGGGGCTACACCTTC. The chain carries TRBV28 and TRBJ1-2; D is unresolved. Looked up from germline, CDR1 is MDHEN and CDR2 is SYDVKM. Between the trimmed V and J ends, which lost 6 bases and 8 bases, there was a span of 10 bases. The CDR3 spans 11 residues.

The genes are TRBV9 and TRBJ2-5; D remains ambiguous. The germline V gene encodes CDR1 SGDLS and CDR2 YYNGEE. V was shortened by 0 bases and J by 2 bases, with 11 bases between the two germline ends. The CDR3 totals 15 residues. The CDR3 spells CASSVASHNQETQYF. The CDR3 DNA reads as TGTGCCAGCAGCGTAGCGTCCCACAATCAAGAGACCCAGTACTTC.

The chain combines TRBV29-1 with TRBJ1-2; TRBD1 matches at 8 bases. Germline V gene sequence: CDR1 SQVTM, CDR2 ANQGSEA. V was pared by 6 bases and J by 5 bases, with 5 bases of the junction left unmatched. The CDR3 is 12 amino acids. The CDR3 DNA reads as TGCAGCGTGACCGGACAGGGTTATGGCTACACCTTC. It translates to CSVTGQGYGYTF.